The rows below give T cell receptor beta chains drawn from one sample of a study of blood T cell repertoires in COVID-19. Assay: immunoSEQ multiplex PCR; the TCRdb copy retains only in-frame clones and omits some. The table lists around 330,000 clones, roughly nine tenths of them singletons. Sequenced input: PBMCs or T cells enriched from blood (not recorded which). These receptors all come from a man aged 55 to 69 who had recovered from COVID-19. CDR3s leave out the opening cysteine and the closing phenylalanine or tryptophan.

v_call: TRBV30; cdr3_aa: AWNEGRGNTIY
v_call: TRBV24-1; cdr3_aa: ATSDRTSGEQY
v_call: TRBV19; cdr3_aa: ASSIRQGTDTQY
v_call: TRBV28; cdr3_aa: ASGDSISGNTIY
v_call: TRBV24-1; cdr3_aa: ATSDSTRGNTEAF
v_call: TRBV24-1; cdr3_aa: ATSDSGTGVGPQH
v_call: TRBV2; cdr3_aa: ASSTDRGRFQEQY
v_call: TRBV3-1/TRBV3-2; cdr3_aa: ASSRGHTNTEAF
v_call: TRBV7-3; cdr3_aa: ASSPPGGEQF
v_call: TRBV6-5; cdr3_aa: ASTSPQGTTQY
v_call: TRBV5-1; cdr3_aa: ASSLDRAYEQY
v_call: TRBV7-3; cdr3_aa: ASSFSAGGPVNEQF
v_call: TRBV7-9; cdr3_aa: ASSLGSSGNTIY
v_call: TRBV4-1; cdr3_aa: ASSQDPPNPGQGKSEAF
v_call: TRBV11-3; cdr3_aa: ASSWKSPVGDSNQPQH
v_call: TRBV28; cdr3_aa: ASRGTGWVYNEQF
v_call: TRBV15; cdr3_aa: ATSRGQANEKLF
v_call: TRBV7-9; cdr3_aa: ASSLAVEAF
v_call: TRBV27; cdr3_aa: ASSTTSGASYEQY
v_call: TRBV24-1; cdr3_aa: ATSDSPGQGYNEQF
v_call: TRBV6-1; cdr3_aa: ASSEERPGTPGYT
v_call: TRBV3-1/TRBV3-2; cdr3_aa: ASSPRLARGGDEQF
v_call: TRBV28; cdr3_aa: ASSWQKNSPLH
v_call: TRBV5-1; cdr3_aa: ASSLERTGGRRF
v_call: TRBV7-2; cdr3_aa: ASSLKSSVVQETQY
v_call: TRBV2; cdr3_aa: ASSRQGTNYGYT
v_call: TRBV12-2; cdr3_aa: ASRLLSYGYT
v_call: TRBV6-5; cdr3_aa: ASSNLMNPRETQY
v_call: TRBV1; cdr3_aa: TSSHKTAGEQY
v_call: TRBV3-1/TRBV3-2; cdr3_aa: ASSHITGGGEQY
v_call: TRBV3-1/TRBV3-2; cdr3_aa: ASSQGGNYGYT
v_call: TRBV5-1; cdr3_aa: ASSLGQGGEQY
v_call: TRBV7-3; cdr3_aa: ASSLQMMRNTGELF
v_call: TRBV6-2/TRBV6-3; cdr3_aa: ASSYGRGESYEQY
v_call: TRBV4-2; cdr3_aa: ASSQGQGIGYT
v_call: TRBV7-2; cdr3_aa: ASSFGGRVQETQY
v_call: TRBV6-5; cdr3_aa: ASSYQGTDGYT
v_call: TRBV5-1; cdr3_aa: ASSRGLAGAYEQY
v_call: TRBV4-2; cdr3_aa: ASSQAPGTGDNEQY
v_call: TRBV7-7; cdr3_aa: ASSNTPGQGCNQPQH
v_call: TRBV18; cdr3_aa: ASSPRIINQPQH
v_call: TRBV6-5; cdr3_aa: ASSYHGLADTYEQY